The 26 T cell receptor beta chains below come from one sample, sequenced in a study of blood T cells in healthy people across ages. A J-beta primer mix and a sample-barcoded 5' primer were used in a second PCR of roughly 7 to 12 cycles. TCRdb used MiXCR to reprocess the 5' RACE reads, holding one entry per CDR3 protein. The sample has nearly 1 million distinct CDR3 sequences, just over 50% seen once. Sequenced: blood. These receptors all stem from a woman aged 55-69 years in good health.

This chain connects TRBV10-3 to TRBJ2-7, with D hard to call. V lost 5 bases and J lost 2, with 13 bases in between. CDR1 is ENHRY, CDR2 SYGVKD, per germline. The CDR3 covers 14 residues. This CDR3 reads CAISNSSLTYEQYF. For the CDR3, the DNA is TGTGCCATCAGTAACAGCTCACTAACCTACGAGCAGTACTTC.

The CDR3 DNA follows: TGTGCCAGCAGAACCACGCTAGCGGGAGTGCCTTCCGAGCAGTACTTC. Its translation: CASRTTLAGVPSEQYF. The chain uses TRBV27 and TRBJ2-7; TRBD2 matches at 10 bases. The CDR3 is 16 residues long. The germline gives CDR1 MNHEY, CDR2 SMNVEV (reference sequence). V lost 6 bases, J lost 6 bases, and 14 bases stayed unmatched.

Here the CDR3 DNA reads TGCGCCAGCAGCCAAGAGAAAAAGACAGTTGGCTACGAGCAGTACTTC. It translates to CASSQEKKTVGYEQYF. V is TRBV4-1 and J is TRBJ2-7, with a tentative D call TRBD1 (5 bases). With 0 bases removed from V and 3 bases from J, the gap between germline ends came to 15 bases. The CDR3 runs to 16 residues. Germline-derived CDR1 and CDR2 are MGHRA and YSYEKL.

Here the CDR3 reads CASTRPGQRVFEQFF. The CDR3 nucleotides read TGTGCCAGCACCCGGCCGGGACAGAGGGTATTTGAGCAGTTCTTC. The V call is TRBV12-3 or TRBV12-4, the J call TRBJ2-1, with 7 bases lining up with TRBD1. Trimming removed 7 bases from V and 9 bases from J; junction bases left unmatched: 15. The CDR3 covers 15 residues.

V is TRBV5-1 and J is TRBJ2-1; 7 nucleotides line up with TRBD2. The CDR3 contains 18 residues. With V trimmed by 0 bases and J by 0 bases, 9 bases remained unmatched. CDR1 and CDR2 from the germline V gene are SGHRS and YFSETQ. The CDR3 region is CASSLAVGSGISYNEQFF. CDR3 coding DNA: TGCGCCAGCAGCTTGGCCGTAGGAAGCGGGATCTCCTACAATGAGCAGTTCTTC.

The rearrangement uses TRBV5-1 and TRBJ1-1; tentatively, D is TRBD1 (5 bases). Germline CDR1 reads SGHRS; CDR2 reads YFSETQ. Trimming pared 5 bases from V and 5 bases from J, leaving 13 bases between. The CDR3 totals 13 residues. The CDR3 spells CASSRQGETEAFF. As DNA, the CDR3 is TGCGCCAGCAGTCGGCAGGGCGAAACTGAAGCTTTCTTT.

The genes are TRBV5-6 and TRBJ2-5; D is perhaps TRBD1 or TRBD2 (6 bases each). CDR1 and CDR2 (germline): SGHDT, YYEEEE. This CDR3 spans 14 amino acids. V was clipped by 3 bases and J by 1 base, with 10 bases between them. CDR3 DNA: TGTGCCAGCAGCTGGAGGGGGGCCCAAGAGACCCAGTACTTC. Protein: CASSWRGAQETQYF. Full variable domain (remainder filled in from reference TRBV5-6 and TRBJ2-5): DAGVTQSPTHLIKTRGQQVTLRCSPKSGHDTVSWYQQALGQGPQFIFQYYEEEERQRGNFPDRFSGHQFPNYSSELNVNALLLGDSALYLCASSWRGAQETQYFGPGTRLLVL.

This chain connects TRBV4-3 to TRBJ2-3; tentative D call: TRBD1 (5 bases). The V end was cut by 2 bases, the J end by 3 bases, with 15 bases between. Germline values: CDR1 LGHNA, CDR2 YSLEER. There are 16 residues in the CDR3. CDR3 in DNA: TGCGCCAGCAGCCAATTAGGGGAAGGGTGGACAGATACGCAGTATTTT. Its translation: CASSQLGEGWTDTQYF.

The chain joins TRBV20-1 to TRBJ2-3; weak D call: TRBD1 (6 bases). The germline V gene encodes CDR1 DFQATT and CDR2 SNEGSKA (reference sequence). This CDR3 comprises 15 residues. V was pared by 6 bases and J by 1 base, with 17 bases between. CDR3 DNA sequence: TGCAGTGCCGCCCCAGGGGCGGACGGCACAGATACGCAGTATTTT. Its protein is CSAAPGADGTDTQYF.

This clonotype occurred a few times. The gene calls are TRBV3-1 and TRBJ2-5, with a tentative D call TRBD2 (6 bases). Germline values: CDR1 LGHDT, CDR2 YNNKEL (reference sequence). V lost 0 bases and J 11 bases, leaving 19 bases between the germline ends. The CDR3 is made up of 15 amino acids. The CDR3 bases are TGTGCCAGCAGCCAAGATCCCGCGGGAATGGTTGAGCAGTACTTC. Its translation is CASSQDPAGMVEQYF.

In its sample, this clonotype was seen a few times. The chain uses TRBV7-2 and TRBJ1-4, with D perhaps matching TRBD1 (6 bases). The CDR3 is 13 residues long. V lost 7 bases to trimming and J lost 9 bases, with 15 bases between them. The V gene's germline CDR1 is SGHTA and CDR2 FQGNSA. The CDR3 sequence: CASMADSGKKLFF. The CDR3 region has the DNA TGTGCCAGCATGGCGGACAGCGGGAAAAAACTGTTTTTT.

This chain connects TRBV5-6 to TRBJ2-5, with 8 bases lining up with TRBD2. This CDR3 is built from 15 residues. Germline V gene lookup returns CDR1 SGHDT and CDR2 YYEEEE. After removal of 4 bases from V and 3 bases from J, the junction contained 8 bases not matched to a gene. The chain's CDR3 is CASSLYPGGEETQYF. CDR3 nucleotide sequence: TGTGCCAGCAGCCTGTATCCGGGAGGGGAAGAGACCCAGTACTTC.

This clonotype came up once. This chain joins TRBV27 and TRBJ2-7; 11 bases map to TRBD2. CDR1 MNHEY and CDR2 SMNVEV come from the germline V gene (reference sequence). This CDR3 has 15 amino acids. J lost 5 bases, V lost 5 bases, and 8 bases had no gene match. CDR3 nucleotide sequence: TGTGCCAGCAGTGTTAGCGGGAGGGTTCACGACGAGCAGTACTTC. Its translation: CASSVSGRVHDEQYF.

The chain has TRBV6-2 or TRBV6-3 and TRBJ2-7; 8 bases are a match to TRBD1. Germline CDR1 is MNHEY and CDR2 is SVGEGT. The CDR3 has 14 amino acids. V shed 6 bases, J shed 7 bases, and the junction held 11 bases outside the gene matches. CDR3 sequence (DNA): TGTGCCAGCAGACGGACAGGGATCGTCAATGAGCAGTACTTC. Translated, it gives CASRRTGIVNEQYF.

V and J are TRBV28 and TRBJ2-3, with 7 bases lining up with TRBD1. This CDR3 is built from 17 residues. The germline CDR1 and CDR2 sequences are MDHEN and SYDVKM. With 5 bases clipped from V and 0 bases from J, the junction kept 11 bases outside the gene matches. The CDR3 loop reads CASSETGPISSTDTQYF. In DNA, the CDR3 is TGTGCCAGCAGTGAGACAGGGCCCATTTCTAGCACAGATACGCAGTATTTT.

This clonotype showed up just once. V and J are TRBV15 and TRBJ1-1; D gene ambiguous. Trimming cost V 0 bases and J 9 bases, with 11 bases left between them. Germline loops: CDR1 LNHNV, CDR2 YYDKDF (reference sequence). This CDR3 has 13 amino acids. CDR3 in amino acids: CATSRDRTAKAFF. The CDR3 nucleotides are TGTGCCACCAGCAGAGATCGAACAGCTAAAGCTTTCTTT.

This chain joins TRBV5-1 and TRBJ1-2; D is possibly TRBD1 (6 bases). Germline V CDR1 and CDR2: SGHRS, YFSETQ. The CDR3 has 14 amino acids. Trimming cost V 2 bases and J 0 bases, with 8 bases left between them. The DNA of the CDR3 is TGCGCCAGCAGCTTCGACAGGTCTAACTATGGCTACACCTTC. Residues: CASSFDRSNYGYTF.

V usage is TRBV7-3 and J usage is TRBJ2-3, with TRBD2 identical over 8 bases. Looked up from germline, CDR1 is SGHTA and CDR2 is FQGTGA. V gave up 1 base and J gave up 2 bases; unmatched junction bases: 5. The CDR3 contains 16 residues. CDR3 in DNA: TGTGCCAGCAGCTTAAGGGTAGCGGGGCCCACAGATACGCAGTATTTT. Its translation is CASSLRVAGPTDTQYF. Filled out from reference TRBV7-3 and TRBJ2-3, the complete variable domain reads GAGVSQTPSNKVTEKGKYVELRCDPISGHTALYWYRQSLGQGPEFLIYFQGTGAADDSGLPNDRFFAVRPEGSVSTLKIQRTERGDSAVYLCASSLRVAGPTDTQYFGPGTRLTVL.

This clonotype was found a few times. V and J are TRBV5-6 and TRBJ1-4; no firm D call. The CDR3 runs to 14 residues. V was pared by 4 bases and J by 7 bases, with 14 bases between. Germline V gene data show CDR1 as SGHDT and CDR2 as YYEEEE. The CDR3 bases are TGTGCCAGCAGCCAAAAAGGGTTTGGTGAAAAACTGTTTTTT. Amino acids: CASSQKGFGEKLFF. Complete variable domain (other parts from reference TRBV5-6 and TRBJ1-4): DAGVTQSPTHLIKTRGQQVTLRCSPKSGHDTVSWYQQALGQGPQFIFQYYEEEERQRGNFPDRFSGHQFPNYSSELNVNALLLGDSALYLCASSQKGFGEKLFFGSGTQLSVL.

The chain combines TRBV28 with TRBJ1-2; 9 positions match TRBD1. This CDR3 comprises 15 residues. V lost 5 bases to trimming and J lost 5 bases; unmatched junction nucleotides: 9. Germline CDR1 MDHEN, CDR2 SYDVKM. CDR3: CASSLTGGTAYGYTF. CDR3 DNA sequence: TGTGCCAGCAGTCTTACAGGGGGCACGGCTTATGGCTACACCTTC.

The chain uses TRBV28 and TRBJ1-1; D is undetermined. CDR3 length: 13 residues. V lost 5 bases and J lost 1, with 8 bases in between. Looked up from germline, CDR1 is MDHEN and CDR2 is SYDVKM. CDR3 sequence: CASSAYPNTEAFF. CDR3 DNA sequence: TGTGCCAGCAGTGCATATCCGAACACTGAAGCTTTCTTT.

The chain joins TRBV20-1 to TRBJ2-7; D possibly corresponds to TRBD2 (6 bases). The CDR3 is 13 residues long. Germline values: CDR1 DFQATT, CDR2 SNEGSKA (reference sequence). The V end lost 5 bases, the J end lost 3 bases, and 14 bases lay between the germline ends. This chain's CDR3 is CSAGGLRNYEQYF. DNA of the CDR3: TGCAGTGCTGGAGGACTAAGAAACTACGAGCAGTACTTC.

The chain employs TRBV20-1 and TRBJ2-3; D is possibly TRBD1 (6 bases). Germline CDR1 is DFQATT and CDR2 is SNEGSKA (reference sequence). The V end lost 3 bases, the J end lost 3 bases, and 16 bases lay between the germline ends. The CDR3 is made up of 15 amino acids. The CDR3 loop reads CSASLQGALTDTQYF. The DNA of the CDR3 is TGCAGTGCTAGCTTACAGGGAGCTCTGACAGATACGCAGTATTTT.

The rearrangement uses TRBV20-1 and TRBJ1-2, with D possibly being TRBD1 (5 bases). Per the germline V gene, CDR1 is DFQATT and CDR2 is SNEGSKA (reference sequence). The CDR3 runs to 15 residues. V gave up 0 bases and J gave up 5 bases, with 16 bases separating them. The CDR3 coding sequence is TGCAGTGCTAGAGATGCTCTACCGACAGTTTATGGCTACACCTTC. It translates to CSARDALPTVYGYTF.

The chain couples TRBV18 to TRBJ1-2; the D gene is possibly TRBD1 (5 bases). The CDR3 runs 15 residues. Germline V gives CDR1 KGHSH, CDR2 LQKENI. V was shortened by 0 bases and J by 1 base, with 9 bases between the two germline ends. CDR3 DNA: TGTGCCAGCTCACCACCGGACACTAGTAACTATGGCTACACCTTC. Translated: CASSPPDTSNYGYTF.

The chain uses TRBV11-2 and TRBJ2-4; TRBD2 aligns across 8 bases. Germline trimming cut 5 bases from V and 4 bases from J; bases unmatched to any gene: 4. This CDR3 is 14 amino acids long. Germline V CDR1 and CDR2: SGHAT, FQNNGV. Written as DNA, the CDR3 is TGTGCCAGCAGCCGGGGGGGACCGAAAAACATTCAGTACTTC. This encodes CASSRGGPKNIQYF.